A selection of T cell receptor beta chains follows, all from one sample in a study of read filtering for tumor transcriptome and immune sequencing. TCRdb reprocessed the reads with MiXCR, giving one entry per CDR3 protein. This repertoire shows around 50,000 distinct CDR3 sequences, about 20% found once; its top ten account for roughly 15%. Sequencing was carried out using a population of CD138-negative cells sorted from bone marrow. These receptors all stem from a donor aged 40 or older with multiple myeloma. Each CDR3 is given with its conserved first and last residue. D genes are given only for firm matches. Clone size, where shown, is once, few, many, or a class for clones that have expanded.

CDR3 DNA	CDR3 protein	clone size	V gene	J gene	D gene
TGCGCCAGCAGCTCGCTTAGGACGCACGAGCAGTACTTC	CASSSLRTHEQYF	many	TRBV5-1	TRBJ2-7	NA
TGTGCCAGCAGTTGGGGGACAGGGGAGGGGATGAACACTGAAGCTTTCTTT	CASSWGTGEGMNTEAFF	NA	TRBV27	TRBJ1-1	TRBD1
TGTGCCGGCAGTTTTCGGCAGGGGGTCGCAGATACGCAGTATTTT	CAGSFRQGVADTQYF	NA	TRBV28	TRBJ2-3	TRBD1
TGCGCCAGCAGCCAAGATACCGGGACTAGCGGGGGTTCCTACGAGCAGTACTTC	CASSQDTGTSGGSYEQYF	many	TRBV4-1	TRBJ2-7	TRBD2
TGTGCCAGCAGGGAGACAGGGGAAGGGTATAATTCACCCCTCCACTTT	CASRETGEGYNSPLHF	NA	TRBV3-1	TRBJ1-6	TRBD1
TGCAGTGCTAGAGTCCAGTATAGCAATCAGCCCCAGCATTTT	CSARVQYSNQPQHF	NA	TRBV20-1	TRBJ1-5	NA
TGCAGCGTGTCCGAAGCCTTGGGCTACGAGCAGTACTTC	CSVSEALGYEQYF	many	TRBV29-1	TRBJ2-7	NA
TGCAGTGCTACCAGGGGCTTTGGGGGCAATCAGCCCCAGCATTTT	CSATRGFGGNQPQHF	many	TRBV20-1	TRBJ1-5	NA
TGTGCCAGCATCTTGGGAGCTGACCGCGAGACCCAGTACTTC	CASILGADRETQYF	many	TRBV12-3/TRBV12-4	TRBJ2-5	NA
TGTGCCAGCAGTTCCCTCGGACAGGCCCCGGCGGATACGCAGTATTTT	CASSSLGQAPADTQYF	few	TRBV12-3/TRBV12-4	TRBJ2-3	TRBD1
TGTGCCAGCAGCTTGGCCGTGGCCACGGGCTTGGAGACCCAGTACTTC	CASSLAVATGLETQYF	many	TRBV7-9	TRBJ2-5	NA
TGTGCCTCATCTCCTAGCGGGAGGATCGGGAATGAGCAGTTCTTC	CASSPSGRIGNEQFF	many	TRBV30	TRBJ2-1	TRBD2
TGCAGTGCTAGGACCGCGCGGGAGTACAGGAATGAGCAGTTCTTC	CSARTAREYRNEQFF	many	TRBV20-1	TRBJ2-1	TRBD2
TGTGCCAGCGGGACATCTCAAGAGACCCAGTACTTC	CASGTSQETQYF	many	TRBV2	TRBJ2-5	NA